The T cell receptor beta chain described here comes from a study of OX40 agonist ivuxolimab in advanced cancers. Study at large: Patients took ivuxolimab, an agonistic anti-OX40 (CD134) antibody. Earlier anti-PD-1, anti-PD-L1 or anti-CTLA-4 therapy was permitted; 35% to 50% had received some. Overall study findings and caveats: Both CD4+ and CD8+ T cell populations in blood had undergone clonal expansion by week 6 at 0.1 to 3.0 mg/kg. In CD8+ T cells, expanded clones were on average more numerous than in CD4+.

Clones were sequenced by immunoSEQ multiplex PCR, and TCRdb holds only the in-frame ones, with some missing. The sample consists of 53,000 or so clones, 79% of them appearing once. For this clone: Its target is unknown.

The CDR3 covers 16 residues. The germline CDR1 and CDR2 sequences are MNHEY and SMNVEV (reference sequence). V gave up 3 bases and J gave up 4 bases; unmatched junction bases: 6. Source: CD4+ or CD8+ T cells sorted from blood, taken in a trial of the OX40 agonist ivuxolimab. The chain recombines TRBV27 with TRBJ2-3; TRBD2 aligns across 11 bases. The TCR originated in an adult with an advanced solid tumor such as melanoma, head and neck, liver or kidney cancer. The CDR3 is CASSFSGRALADTQYF. CDR3 in DNA: TGTGCCAGCAGTTTTAGCGGGAGGGCCTTGGCAGATACGCAGTATTTT.